The rows below give T cell receptor beta chains drawn from one sample of a study of T-cell memory formation after mild COVID-19. TCRdb used MiXCR to reprocess the 5' RACE reads, holding one entry per CDR3 protein. The sample consists of about 270,000 distinct CDR3 sequences, 16% of them appearing once. Sequenced material: PBMCs or a T cell subset sorted from them (not recorded which). Receptors were obtained from a man aged 18-30 years who had mild COVID-19 (a few samples of this study predate the infection). Cell type and time point are not known. CDR3s include the opening cysteine and the closing phenylalanine or tryptophan. A D gene is named only where the DNA matches it firmly. Some rows mark clone size as missing; the rest say once, few, many or name a class of expanded clone.

TGCAGTGCTAGAGATCCGCGCGGGGGAGCTGAGCAGTTCTTC,CSARDPRGGAEQFF,TRBV20-1,TRBJ2-1,TRBD2,few
TGTGCCAGCAGCTTGGGACCCGGCTCCTACAATGAGCAGTTCTTC,CASSLGPGSYNEQFF,TRBV7-2,TRBJ2-1,.,few
TGTGCCACCGGGGCGTTTGACGGAAACACCGGGGAGCTGTTTTTT,CATGAFDGNTGELFF,TRBV24-1,TRBJ2-2,.,.
TGCGCCAGCAGCCAAGATATCGGGCAAGAGACCCAGTACTTC,CASSQDIGQETQYF,TRBV4-3,TRBJ2-5,.,.
TGTGCCAGCAGCACGACCGAGGGAAAACTGTTTTTT,CASSTTEGKLFF,TRBV5-6,TRBJ1-4,.,.
TGCAGTGCGCAGCCAGGGACAGGGATTCAAGAGCAGTACTTC,CSAQPGTGIQEQYF,TRBV20-1,TRBJ2-7,TRBD1,few
TGTGCCAGCAGCTTATTGGTCAGAGAAGCTTTCTTT,CASSLLVREAFF,TRBV7-9,TRBJ1-1,.,.
TGTGCCAGCAGCTTGGTGGGGGGGCTCAATGAGCAGTTCTTC,CASSLVGGLNEQFF,TRBV5-5,TRBJ2-1,.,few
TGTGCCAGCAGTGTATTACAGGGTGGCGAAAAACTGTTTTTT,CASSVLQGGEKLFF,TRBV2,TRBJ1-4,.,.
TGTGCCAGCACCCTCCGGGAACAGGGTACAGATACGCAGTATTTT,CASTLREQGTDTQYF,TRBV6-1,TRBJ2-3,.,few
TGTGCCAGCAGCCCCATATCCCTGGACAGGGAGTATGGCTACACCTTC,CASSPISLDREYGYTF,TRBV7-6,TRBJ1-2,TRBD1,.
TGTGCCAGCTCACTCAATAGAGAGGGGCGAGAGACCCAGTACTTC,CASSLNREGRETQYF,TRBV18,TRBJ2-5,.,few
TGCGCCAGCAGCTCCCGGTTGGGCACTGAAGCTTTCTTT,CASSSRLGTEAFF,TRBV4-3,TRBJ1-1,.,.
TGTGCCAGCAGCCCCACGTACTCAGGGGATGGAGTAAACATTCAGTACTTC,CASSPTYSGDGVNIQYF,TRBV4-2,TRBJ2-4,.,.
TGCAGTGCTGGGGATACCACAGGGTCCTATGGCTACACCTTC,CSAGDTTGSYGYTF,TRBV20-1,TRBJ1-2,.,many
TGCAGCCTTGAACGGGGGAATGAGCAGTTCTTC,CSLERGNEQFF,TRBV29-1,TRBJ2-1,.,few
TGTGCCAGTAGCTGGGGCTTTGGCTATGGCTACACCTTC,CASSWGFGYGYTF,TRBV19,TRBJ1-2,.,.
TGCGCCAGCAGCTTGGGGAGGAGTAACTATGGCTACACCTTC,CASSLGRSNYGYTF,TRBV5-1,TRBJ1-2,.,.
.,CASSPTLGTAYEQYF,TRBV18,TRBJ2-7,.,.
TGCGCCAGCAGATTAAGCGGGGTATCCACAGATACGCAGTATTTT,CASRLSGVSTDTQYF,TRBV5-1,TRBJ2-3,TRBD2,.
TGTGCCAGCAGCCCCATTGGGGGGGGAGCTAACTATGGCTACACCTTC,CASSPIGGGANYGYTF,TRBV3-1,TRBJ1-2,.,few
TGTGCCAGCAGTTACGCGCTCTCCTACGAGCAGTACTTC,CASSYALSYEQYF,TRBV6-2/TRBV6-3,TRBJ2-7,.,.
TGTGCCAGCAGCAGTAGCGGGGACCCGCAAGAGACCCAGTACTTC,CASSSSGDPQETQYF,TRBV12-3/TRBV12-4,TRBJ2-5,TRBD2,.
TGTGCCAGCAGGTCATACACAGATACGCAGTATTTT,CASRSYTDTQYF,TRBV5-6,TRBJ2-3,.,many
TGCAGTGCCTACCAAGCTGGGGTTGAATCCCACTTT,CSAYQAGVESHF,TRBV20-1,TRBJ1-6,.,once
TGTGCCAGCAGGGGGGCAGGTAGTACCTACGAGCAGTACTTC,CASRGAGSTYEQYF,TRBV7-9,TRBJ2-7,.,.
TGTGCCAGCAGCTTCCGTTCTTACACAGATACGCAGTATTTT,CASSFRSYTDTQYF,TRBV7-2,TRBJ2-3,.,.
TGTGCCAGCACCTTAGTAGTCAGCACCGGGGAGCTGTTTTTT,CASTLVVSTGELFF,TRBV7-2,TRBJ2-2,.,.
TGTGCCAGCAGTCAGGGACATTTAAATGACAATGAGCAGTTCTTC,CASSQGHLNDNEQFF,TRBV6-5,TRBJ2-1,.,.